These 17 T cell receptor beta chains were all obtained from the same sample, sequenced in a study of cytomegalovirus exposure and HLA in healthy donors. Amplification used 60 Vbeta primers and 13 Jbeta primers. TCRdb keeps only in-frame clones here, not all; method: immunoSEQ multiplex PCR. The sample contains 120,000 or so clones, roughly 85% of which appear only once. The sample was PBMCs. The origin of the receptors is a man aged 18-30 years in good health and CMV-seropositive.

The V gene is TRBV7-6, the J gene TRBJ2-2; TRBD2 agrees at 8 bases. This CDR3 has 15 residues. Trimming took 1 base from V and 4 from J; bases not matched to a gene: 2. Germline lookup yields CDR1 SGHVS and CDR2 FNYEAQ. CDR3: CASSLGTSPTGELFF. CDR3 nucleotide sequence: TGTGCCAGCAGCTTAGGGACTAGCCCCACCGGGGAGCTGTTTTTT.

CDR3 residues: CASSLGLAGGEQYF. CDR3 nucleotides: TGTGCCAGCAGTTTAGGGCTAGCGGGGGGAGAGCAGTACTTC. The rearrangement joins TRBV27 to TRBJ2-7; 11 bases align to TRBD2. Germline V lookup: CDR1 MNHEY, CDR2 SMNVEV (reference sequence). The CDR3 spans 14 residues. V shed 2 bases and J 7 bases; nucleotides not matched to a gene: 4.

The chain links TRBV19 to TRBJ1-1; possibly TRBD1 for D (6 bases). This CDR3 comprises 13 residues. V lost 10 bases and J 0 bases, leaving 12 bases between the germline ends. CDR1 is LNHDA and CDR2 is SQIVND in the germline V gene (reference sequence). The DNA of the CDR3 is TGTGCCACCTCCGACAGGTTGAACACTGAAGCTTTCTTT. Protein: CATSDRLNTEAFF.

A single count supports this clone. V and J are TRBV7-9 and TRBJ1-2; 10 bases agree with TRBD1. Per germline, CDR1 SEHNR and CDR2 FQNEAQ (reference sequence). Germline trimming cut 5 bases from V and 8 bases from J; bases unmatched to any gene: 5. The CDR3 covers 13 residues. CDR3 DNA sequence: TGTGCCAGCAGCACTGGGACAGGGGAAGGCTACACCTTC. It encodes CASSTGTGEGYTF.

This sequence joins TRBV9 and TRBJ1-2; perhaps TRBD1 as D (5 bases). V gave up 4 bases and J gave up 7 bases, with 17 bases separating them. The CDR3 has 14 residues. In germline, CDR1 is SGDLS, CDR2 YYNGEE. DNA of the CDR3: TGTGCCAGCAGCCCAAAGGGGTCGCTTAGTGGCTACACCTTC. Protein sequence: CASSPKGSLSGYTF. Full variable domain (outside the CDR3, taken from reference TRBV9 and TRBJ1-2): DSGVTQTPKHLITATGQRVTLRCSPRSGDLSVYWYQQSLDQGLQFLIQYYNGEERAKGNILERFSAQQFPDLHSELNLSSLELGDSALYFCASSPKGSLSGYTFGSGTRLTVV.

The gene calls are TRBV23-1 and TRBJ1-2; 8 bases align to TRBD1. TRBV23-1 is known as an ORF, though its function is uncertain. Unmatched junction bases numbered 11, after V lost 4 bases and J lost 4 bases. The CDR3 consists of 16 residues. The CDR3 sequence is CASSPTGGSDLYGYTF. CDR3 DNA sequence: TGCGCCAGCAGTCCAACAGGGGGGTCCGACCTCTATGGCTACACCTTC.

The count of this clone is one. CDR3 coding DNA: TGTGCCAGCCTACAGGGGATTAATGAAAAACTGTTTTTT. This sequence encodes CASLQGINEKLFF. The chain uses TRBV19 and TRBJ1-4; 7 bases line up with TRBD1. CDR1 is LNHDA and CDR2 is SQIVND in the germline V gene (reference sequence). V lost 9 bases and J lost 4; bases outside the gene matches: 5. This CDR3 spans 13 amino acids.

The CDR3 reads CASTGTGDSGANVLTF. In DNA, the CDR3 is TGTGCCAGCACCGGGACAGGAGACTCTGGGGCCAACGTCCTGACTTTC. V gene TRBV7-2 combines with J gene TRBJ2-6; 8 bases line up with TRBD1. The V gene end was trimmed by 7 bases and the J gene end by 0 bases; junction bases not matched to a gene: 5. The CDR3 length is 16 residues. CDR1 and CDR2 from the germline V gene are SGHTA and FQGNSA.

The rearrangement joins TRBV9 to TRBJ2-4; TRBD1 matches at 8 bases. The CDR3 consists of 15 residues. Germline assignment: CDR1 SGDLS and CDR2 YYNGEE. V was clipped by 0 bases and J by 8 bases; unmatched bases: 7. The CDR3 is CASSVEGAGGDIQYF. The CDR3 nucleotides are TGTGCCAGCAGCGTAGAAGGGGCAGGGGGCGACATTCAGTACTTC.

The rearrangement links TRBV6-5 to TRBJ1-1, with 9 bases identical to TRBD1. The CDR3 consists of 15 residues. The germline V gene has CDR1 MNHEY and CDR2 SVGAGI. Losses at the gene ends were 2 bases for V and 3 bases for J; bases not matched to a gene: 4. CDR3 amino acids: CASSYPQGAHTEAFF. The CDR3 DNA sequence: TGTGCCAGCAGTTACCCACAGGGGGCCCACACTGAAGCTTTCTTT.

CDR3 loop: CASSAGRGPYEQYF. The CDR3 region has the DNA TGTGCCAGCAGTGCTGGGCGGGGTCCCTACGAGCAGTACTTC. The rearrangement joins TRBV2 to TRBJ2-7; D is perhaps TRBD2 (6 bases). The CDR3 covers 14 residues. Germline V gene data show CDR1 as SNHLY and CDR2 as FYNNEI. V lost 4 bases to trimming and J lost 2 bases, with 12 bases between them. The variable domain in full, with the rest retrieved from reference TRBV2 and TRBJ2-7, is EPEVTQTPSHQVTQMGQEVILRCVPISNHLYFYWYRQILGQKVEFLVSFYNNEISEKSEIFDDQFSVERPDGSNFTLKIRSTKLEDSAMYFCASSAGRGPYEQYFGPGTRLTVT.

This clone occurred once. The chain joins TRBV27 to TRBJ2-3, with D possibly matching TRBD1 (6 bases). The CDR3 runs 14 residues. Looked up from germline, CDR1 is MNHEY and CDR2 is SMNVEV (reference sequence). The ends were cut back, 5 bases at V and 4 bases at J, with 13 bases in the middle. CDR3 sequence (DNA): TGTGCCAGCAGTGCCATCCACAGGGCAGATACGCAGTATTTT. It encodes CASSAIHRADTQYF.

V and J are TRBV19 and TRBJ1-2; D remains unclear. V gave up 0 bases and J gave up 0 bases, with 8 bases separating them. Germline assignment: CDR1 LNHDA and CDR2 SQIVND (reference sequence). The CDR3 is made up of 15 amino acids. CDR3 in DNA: TGTGCCAGTAGTATAGAAGTGAGAACTAACTATGGCTACACCTTC. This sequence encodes CASSIEVRTNYGYTF.

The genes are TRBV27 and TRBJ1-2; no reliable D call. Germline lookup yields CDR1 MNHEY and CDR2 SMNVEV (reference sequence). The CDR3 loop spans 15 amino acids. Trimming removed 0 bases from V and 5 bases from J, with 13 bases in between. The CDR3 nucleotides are TGTGCCAGCAGTTTATCGGAGAACGGGGAATATGGCTACACCTTC. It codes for CASSLSENGEYGYTF.

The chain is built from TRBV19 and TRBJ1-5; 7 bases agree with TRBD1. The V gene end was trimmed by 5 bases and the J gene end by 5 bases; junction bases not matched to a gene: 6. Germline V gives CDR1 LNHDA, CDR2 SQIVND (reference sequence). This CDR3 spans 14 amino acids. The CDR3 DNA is TGTGCCAGTAGTGCCGCAGGGGGTGATCAGCCCCAGCATTTT. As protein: CASSAAGGDQPQHF.

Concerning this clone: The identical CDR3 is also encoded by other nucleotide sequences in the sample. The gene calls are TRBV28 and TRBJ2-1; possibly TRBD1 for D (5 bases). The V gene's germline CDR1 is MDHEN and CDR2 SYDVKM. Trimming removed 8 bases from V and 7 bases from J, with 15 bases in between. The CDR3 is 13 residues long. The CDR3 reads CASWGLYDNEQFF. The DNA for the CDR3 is TGTGCCAGCTGGGGCCTATACGATAATGAGCAGTTCTTC.

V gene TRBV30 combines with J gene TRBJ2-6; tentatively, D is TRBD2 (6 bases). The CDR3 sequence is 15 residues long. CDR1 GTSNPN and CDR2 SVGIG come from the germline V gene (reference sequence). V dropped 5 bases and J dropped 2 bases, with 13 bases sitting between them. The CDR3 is CAWAAPGAGANVLTF. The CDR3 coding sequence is TGTGCCTGGGCTGCCCCGGGAGCTGGGGCCAACGTCCTGACTTTC.